This T cell receptor (beta chain) was captured by sequencing in a study of Ad26.COV2.S vaccination and SARS-CoV-2 variants. About this clone itself: Its target is not known.

Clones were sequenced by immunoSEQ multiplex PCR, and TCRdb holds only the in-frame ones, with some missing. The table shows fewer than 500,000 clones, with 80% to 90% occurring only once. The CDR3 sequence is 8 residues long. Germline lookup yields CDR1 DFQATT and CDR2 SNEGSKA (reference sequence). Noted treatment: roughly 20 received Ad26.COV2.S at low or high dose, single or two shots; about 5 received placebo; per-sample allocation not given. Collection of samples fell on day 63 after the first vaccine or placebo injection. General observations from the study: The study found higher spike-specific TCR breadth in vaccine than placebo recipients.

The material sequenced was peripheral blood, taken in a trial of Ad26.COV2.S vaccine versus placebo. The receptor's source is a person between 18 and 59 years old who received the Ad26.COV2.S COVID-19 vaccine or a placebo. The chain combines TRBV20-1 with TRBJ1-2; D gene uncertain. CDR3 sequence reads: CSPVGYTF. The CDR3, as DNA: TGCAGCCCTGTTGGCTACACCTTC.